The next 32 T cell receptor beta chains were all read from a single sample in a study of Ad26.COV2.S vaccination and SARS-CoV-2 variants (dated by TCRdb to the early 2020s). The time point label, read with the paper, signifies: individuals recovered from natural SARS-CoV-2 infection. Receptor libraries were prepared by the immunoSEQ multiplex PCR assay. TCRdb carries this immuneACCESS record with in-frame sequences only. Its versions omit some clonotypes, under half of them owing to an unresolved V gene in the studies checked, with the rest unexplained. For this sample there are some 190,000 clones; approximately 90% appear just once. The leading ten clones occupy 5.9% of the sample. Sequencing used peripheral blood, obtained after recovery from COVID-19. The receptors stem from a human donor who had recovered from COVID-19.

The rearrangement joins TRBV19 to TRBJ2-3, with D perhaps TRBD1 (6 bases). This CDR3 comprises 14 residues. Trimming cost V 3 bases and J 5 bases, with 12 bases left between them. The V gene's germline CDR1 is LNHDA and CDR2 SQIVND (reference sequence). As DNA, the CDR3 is TGTGCCAGTAGTATGCGCAGGGGAGTAGATACGCAGTATTTT. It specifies CASSMRRGVDTQYF.

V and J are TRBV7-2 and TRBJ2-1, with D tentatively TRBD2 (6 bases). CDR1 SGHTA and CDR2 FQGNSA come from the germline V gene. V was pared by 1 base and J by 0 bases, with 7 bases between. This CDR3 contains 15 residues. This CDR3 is CASSLVSGSYNEQFF. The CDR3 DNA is TGTGCCAGCAGCTTAGTTAGCGGCTCCTACAATGAGCAGTTCTTC.

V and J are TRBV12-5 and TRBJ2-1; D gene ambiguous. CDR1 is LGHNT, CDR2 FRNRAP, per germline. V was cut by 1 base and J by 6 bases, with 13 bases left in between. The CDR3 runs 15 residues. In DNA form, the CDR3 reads TGTGCTAGTGGTTTGGGGTCTCTAGGTATCAATGAGCAGTTCTTC. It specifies CASGLGSLGINEQFF. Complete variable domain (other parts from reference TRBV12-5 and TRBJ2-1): DARVTQTPRHKVTEMGQEVTMRCQPILGHNTVFWYRQTMMQGLELLAYFRNRAPLDDSGMPKDRFSAEMPDATLATLKIQPSEPRDSAVYFCASGLGSLGINEQFFGPGTRLTVL.

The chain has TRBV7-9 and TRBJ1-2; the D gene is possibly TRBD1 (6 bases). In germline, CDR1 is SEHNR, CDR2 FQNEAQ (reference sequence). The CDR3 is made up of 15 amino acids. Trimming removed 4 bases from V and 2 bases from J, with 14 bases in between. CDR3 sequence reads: CASSSYFGTNYGYTF. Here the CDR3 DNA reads TGTGCCAGCAGCTCCTACTTCGGGACAAACTATGGCTACACCTTC.

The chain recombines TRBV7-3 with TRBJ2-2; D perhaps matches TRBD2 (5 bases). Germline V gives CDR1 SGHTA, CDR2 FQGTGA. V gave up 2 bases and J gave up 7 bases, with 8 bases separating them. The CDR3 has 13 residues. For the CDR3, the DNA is TGTGCCAGCAGCTTATTAGGAGGCGGGGAGCTGTTTTTT. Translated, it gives CASSLLGGGELFF.

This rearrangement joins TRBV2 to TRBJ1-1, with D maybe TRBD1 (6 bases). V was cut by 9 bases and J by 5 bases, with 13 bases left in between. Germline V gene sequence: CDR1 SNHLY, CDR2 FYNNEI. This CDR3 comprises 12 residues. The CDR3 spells CASNRESTEAFF. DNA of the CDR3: TGTGCCAGTAACAGGGAGTCGACTGAAGCTTTCTTT.

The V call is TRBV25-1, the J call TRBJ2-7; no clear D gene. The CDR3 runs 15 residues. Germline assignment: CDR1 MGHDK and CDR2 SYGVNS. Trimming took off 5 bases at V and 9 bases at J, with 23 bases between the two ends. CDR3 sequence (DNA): TGTGCCAGCAGTTCCCCACGAACGGTGGATTTGAGGCAGTACTTC. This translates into CASSSPRTVDLRQYF.

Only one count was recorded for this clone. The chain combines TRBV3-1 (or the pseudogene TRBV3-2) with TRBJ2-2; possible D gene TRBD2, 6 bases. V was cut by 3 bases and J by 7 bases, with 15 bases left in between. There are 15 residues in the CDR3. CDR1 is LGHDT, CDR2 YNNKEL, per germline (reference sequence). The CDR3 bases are TGTGCCAGCAGCCAGGCAGGGTGGGAGGACGGGGAGCTGTTTTTT. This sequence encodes CASSQAGWEDGELFF.

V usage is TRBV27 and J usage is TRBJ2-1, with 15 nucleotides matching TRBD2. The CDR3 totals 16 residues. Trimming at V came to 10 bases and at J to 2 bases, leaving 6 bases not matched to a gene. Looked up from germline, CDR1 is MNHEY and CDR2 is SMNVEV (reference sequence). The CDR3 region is CATGLAGGPAYNEQFF. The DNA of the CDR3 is TGTGCCACCGGACTAGCGGGGGGGCCAGCCTACAATGAGCAGTTCTTC.

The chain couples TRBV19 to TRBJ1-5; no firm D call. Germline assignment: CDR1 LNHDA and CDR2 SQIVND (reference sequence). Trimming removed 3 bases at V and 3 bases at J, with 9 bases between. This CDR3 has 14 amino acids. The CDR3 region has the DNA TGTGCCAGTAGTATGGAGCAGTACAATCAGCCCCAGCATTTT. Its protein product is CASSMEQYNQPQHF.

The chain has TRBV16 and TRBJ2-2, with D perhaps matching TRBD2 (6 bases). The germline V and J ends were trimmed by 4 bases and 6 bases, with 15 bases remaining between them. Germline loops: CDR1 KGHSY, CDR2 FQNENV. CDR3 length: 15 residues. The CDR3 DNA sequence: TGTGCCAGCAGCCCCTGGAGGGGCGACTCCGGGGAGCTGTTTTTT. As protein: CASSPWRGDSGELFF.

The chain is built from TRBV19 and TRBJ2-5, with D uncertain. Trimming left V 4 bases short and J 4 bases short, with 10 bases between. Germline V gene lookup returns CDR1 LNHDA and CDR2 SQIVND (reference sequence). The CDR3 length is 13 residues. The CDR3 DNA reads TGTGCCAGTAGTAAAGGGTCAGCAGAGACCCAGTACTTC. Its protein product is CASSKGSAETQYF.

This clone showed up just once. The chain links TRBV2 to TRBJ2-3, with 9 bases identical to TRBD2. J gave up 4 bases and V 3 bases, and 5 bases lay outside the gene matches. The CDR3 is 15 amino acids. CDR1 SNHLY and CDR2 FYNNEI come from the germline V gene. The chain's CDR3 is CASSEGAGGPDTQYF. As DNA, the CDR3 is TGTGCCAGCAGTGAGGGCGCGGGGGGGCCAGATACGCAGTATTTT. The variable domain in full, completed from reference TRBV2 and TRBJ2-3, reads EPEVTQTPSHQVTQMGQEVILRCVPISNHLYFYWYRQILGQKVEFLVSFYNNEISEKSEIFDDQFSVERPDGSNFTLKIRSTKLEDSAMYFCASSEGAGGPDTQYFGPGTRLTVL.

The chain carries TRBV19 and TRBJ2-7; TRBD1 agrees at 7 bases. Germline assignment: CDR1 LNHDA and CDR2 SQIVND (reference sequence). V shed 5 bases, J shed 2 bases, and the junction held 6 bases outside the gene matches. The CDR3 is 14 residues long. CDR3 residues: CASSLGDSPYEQYF. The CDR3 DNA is TGTGCCAGTAGTCTCGGGGACAGCCCCTACGAGCAGTACTTC.

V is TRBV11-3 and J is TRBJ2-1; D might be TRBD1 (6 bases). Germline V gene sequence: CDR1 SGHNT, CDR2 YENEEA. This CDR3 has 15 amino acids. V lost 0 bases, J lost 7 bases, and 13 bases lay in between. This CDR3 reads CASSLDGGRRNEQFF. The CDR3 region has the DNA TGTGCCAGCAGCTTAGATGGGGGCAGAAGGAATGAGCAGTTCTTC.

DNA of the CDR3: TGTGCCAGCAGCCAAGACTCCCTAGCGGGGGTCCGCAATGAGCAGTTCTTC. This codes for CASSQDSLAGVRNEQFF. This chain links TRBV3-1 (or the pseudogene TRBV3-2) with TRBJ2-1; 10 bases map to TRBD2. The CDR3 sequence is 17 residues long. The V gene end was trimmed by 0 bases and the J gene end by 6 bases; junction bases not matched to a gene: 8. The germline V gene has CDR1 LGHDT and CDR2 YNNKEL (reference sequence).

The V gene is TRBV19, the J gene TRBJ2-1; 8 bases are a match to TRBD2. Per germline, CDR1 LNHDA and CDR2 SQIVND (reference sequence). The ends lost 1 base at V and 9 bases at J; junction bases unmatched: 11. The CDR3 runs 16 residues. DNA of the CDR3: TGTGCCAGTAGTATAGTTGGGGGACTAGGTTCGAGTGAGCAGTTCTTC. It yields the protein CASSIVGGLGSSEQFF.

CDR3 region: CSVRPRLAGEGKTQYF. The CDR3, as DNA: TGCAGCGTCCGACCTCGACTAGCGGGAGAGGGGAAGACCCAGTACTTC. The V call is TRBV29-1, the J call TRBJ2-5, with 12 bases fitting TRBD2. V shed 6 bases and J 6 bases; nucleotides not matched to a gene: 14. Germline CDR1 and CDR2: SQVTM and ANQGSEA. The CDR3 runs 16 residues.

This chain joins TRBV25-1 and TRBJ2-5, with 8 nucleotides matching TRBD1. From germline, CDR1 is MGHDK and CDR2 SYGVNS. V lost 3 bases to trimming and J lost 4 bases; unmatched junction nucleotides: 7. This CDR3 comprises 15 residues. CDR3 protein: CASSDGDRGGETQYF. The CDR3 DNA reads TGTGCCAGCAGTGACGGAGACAGGGGAGGAGAGACCCAGTACTTC. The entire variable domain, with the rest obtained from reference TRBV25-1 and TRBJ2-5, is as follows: EADIYQTPRYLVIGTGKKITLECSQTMGHDKMYWYQQDPGMELHLIHYSYGVNSTEKGDLSSESTVSRIRTEHFPLTLESARPSHTSQYLCASSDGDRGGETQYFGPGTRLLVL.

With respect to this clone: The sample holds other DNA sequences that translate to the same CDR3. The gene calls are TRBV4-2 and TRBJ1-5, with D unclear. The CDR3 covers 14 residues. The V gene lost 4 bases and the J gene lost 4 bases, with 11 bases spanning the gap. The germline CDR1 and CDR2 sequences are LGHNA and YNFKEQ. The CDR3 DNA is TGTGCCAGCAGCCTCAGACGGGAGAATCAGCCCCAGCATTTT. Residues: CASSLRRENQPQHF.

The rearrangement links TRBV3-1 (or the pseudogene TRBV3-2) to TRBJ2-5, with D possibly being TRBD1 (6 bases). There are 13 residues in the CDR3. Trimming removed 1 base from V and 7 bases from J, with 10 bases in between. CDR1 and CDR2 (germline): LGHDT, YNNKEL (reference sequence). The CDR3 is CASSQASRGTQYF. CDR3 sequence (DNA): TGTGCCAGCAGCCAAGCTAGCAGGGGGACCCAGTACTTC.

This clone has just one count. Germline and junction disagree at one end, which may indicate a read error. The CDR3 sequence: CASSVTKGETQYF. For the CDR3, the DNA is TGTGCCAGCAGCGTAACCAAGGGGGAGACCCAGTACTTC. The chain uses TRBV7-3 and TRBJ2-5; D might be TRBD1 (5 bases). The CDR3 loop spans 13 amino acids. CDR1 SGHTA and CDR2 FQGTGA come from the germline V gene. The variable domain in full, with the rest retrieved from reference TRBV7-3 and TRBJ2-5, is GAGVSQTPSNKVTEKGKYVELRCDPISGHTALYWYRQSLGQGPEFLIYFQGTGAADDSGLPNDRFFAVRPEGSVSTLKIQRTERGDSAVYLCASSVTKGETQYFGPGTRLLVL.

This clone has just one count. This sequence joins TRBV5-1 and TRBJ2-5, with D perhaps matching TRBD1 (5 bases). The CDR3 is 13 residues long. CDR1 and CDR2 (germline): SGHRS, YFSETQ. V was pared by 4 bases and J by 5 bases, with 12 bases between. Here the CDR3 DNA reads TGCGCCAGCAGCCGCCAGGGCGCGGAGACCCAGTACTTC. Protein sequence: CASSRQGAETQYF.

The CDR3 sequence is CASSLVQGSNTEAFF. Written as DNA, the CDR3 is TGCGCCAGCAGCTTGGTCCAGGGGTCGAACACTGAAGCTTTCTTT. The chain employs TRBV5-1 and TRBJ1-1; TRBD1 is a possible D gene (6 bases). Trimming took off 0 bases at V and 1 base at J, with 10 bases between the two ends. The CDR3 loop spans 15 amino acids. Germline CDR1 is SGHRS and CDR2 is YFSETQ. Full variable domain (missing parts from reference TRBV5-1 and TRBJ1-1): KAGVTQTPRYLIKTRGQQVTLSCSPISGHRSVSWYQQTPGQGLQFLFEYFSETQRNKGNFPGRFSGRQFSNSRSEMNVSTLELGDSALYLCASSLVQGSNTEAFFGQGTRLTVV.

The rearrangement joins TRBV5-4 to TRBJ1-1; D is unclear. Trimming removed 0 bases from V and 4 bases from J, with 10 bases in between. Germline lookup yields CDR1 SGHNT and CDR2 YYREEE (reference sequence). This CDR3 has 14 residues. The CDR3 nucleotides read TGTGCCAGCAGCTTGGCCGGAGAGGCCACTGAAGCTTTCTTT. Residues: CASSLAGEATEAFF.

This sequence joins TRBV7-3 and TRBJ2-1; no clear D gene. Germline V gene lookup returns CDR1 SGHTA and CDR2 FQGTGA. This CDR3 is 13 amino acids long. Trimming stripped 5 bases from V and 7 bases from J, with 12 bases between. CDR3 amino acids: CASSPPNRNEQFF. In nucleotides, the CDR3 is TGTGCCAGCAGCCCCCCGAACCGTAATGAGCAGTTCTTC.

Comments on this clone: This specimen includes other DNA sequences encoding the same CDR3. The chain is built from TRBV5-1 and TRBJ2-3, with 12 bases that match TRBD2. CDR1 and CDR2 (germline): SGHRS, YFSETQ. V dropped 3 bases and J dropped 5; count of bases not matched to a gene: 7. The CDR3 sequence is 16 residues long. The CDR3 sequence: CASSSGLAGTEDTQYF. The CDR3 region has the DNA TGCGCCAGCAGCTCCGGACTAGCGGGGACGGAAGATACGCAGTATTTT.

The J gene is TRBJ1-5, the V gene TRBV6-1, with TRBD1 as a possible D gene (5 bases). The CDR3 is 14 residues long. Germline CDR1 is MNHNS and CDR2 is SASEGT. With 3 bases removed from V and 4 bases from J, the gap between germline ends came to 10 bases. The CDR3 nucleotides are TGTGCCAGCAGTGAGGGGGGGAGAAATCAGCCCCAGCATTTT. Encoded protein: CASSEGGRNQPQHF.

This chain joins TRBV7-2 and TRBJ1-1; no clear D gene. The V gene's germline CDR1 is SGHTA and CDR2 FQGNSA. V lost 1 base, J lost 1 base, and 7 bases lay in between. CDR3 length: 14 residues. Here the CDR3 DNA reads TGTGCCAGCAGCTTAGTCATGACGAACACTGAAGCTTTCTTT. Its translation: CASSLVMTNTEAFF.

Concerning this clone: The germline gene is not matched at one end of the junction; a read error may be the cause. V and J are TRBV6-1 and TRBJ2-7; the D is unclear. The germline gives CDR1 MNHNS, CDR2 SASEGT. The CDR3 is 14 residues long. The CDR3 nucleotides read TGTGCCAGCAGTGAAGAGTCCCAGTTTGGGCCACCCTTGTTC. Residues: CASSEESQFGPPLF.

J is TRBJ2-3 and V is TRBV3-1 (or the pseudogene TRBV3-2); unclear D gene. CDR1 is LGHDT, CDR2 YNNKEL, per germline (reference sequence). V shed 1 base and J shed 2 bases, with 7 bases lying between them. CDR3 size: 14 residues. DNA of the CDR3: TGTGCCAGCAGCCAAGGGACCAACACAGATACGCAGTATTTT. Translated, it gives CASSQGTNTDTQYF.

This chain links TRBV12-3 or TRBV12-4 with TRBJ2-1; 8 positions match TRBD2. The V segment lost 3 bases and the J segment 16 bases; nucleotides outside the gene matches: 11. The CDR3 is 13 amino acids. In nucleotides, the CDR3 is TGTGCCAGCAGTTTCGGGGATGCCGGGGGGGAATTCTTC. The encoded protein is CASSFGDAGGEFF.